This TCR beta chain emerged from a study of T cell responses to AZD1222 COVID-19 vaccine. Here immunoSEQ multiplex PCR was the method, and the copy in TCRdb shows in-frame clones only, minus some. The sample contains 100,000 or so clones, about nine tenths of which appear only once. The CDR3 is made up of 15 amino acids. The V and J ends lost 11 bases and 3 bases respectively, with 23 bases between them. Germline loops: CDR1 MDHEN, CDR2 SYDVKM. This clonotype was sampled from an adult in good health. This chain connects TRBV28 to TRBJ2-7; D could derive from TRBD1 or TRBD2 (6 bases each). The material was peripheral blood, obtained on day 0 of AZD1222 vaccination. The CDR3 DNA reads as TGTGCCGCAGGGGATCGGGACTCCAACCTCTACGAGCAGTACTTC. It specifies CAAGDRDSNLYEQYF.